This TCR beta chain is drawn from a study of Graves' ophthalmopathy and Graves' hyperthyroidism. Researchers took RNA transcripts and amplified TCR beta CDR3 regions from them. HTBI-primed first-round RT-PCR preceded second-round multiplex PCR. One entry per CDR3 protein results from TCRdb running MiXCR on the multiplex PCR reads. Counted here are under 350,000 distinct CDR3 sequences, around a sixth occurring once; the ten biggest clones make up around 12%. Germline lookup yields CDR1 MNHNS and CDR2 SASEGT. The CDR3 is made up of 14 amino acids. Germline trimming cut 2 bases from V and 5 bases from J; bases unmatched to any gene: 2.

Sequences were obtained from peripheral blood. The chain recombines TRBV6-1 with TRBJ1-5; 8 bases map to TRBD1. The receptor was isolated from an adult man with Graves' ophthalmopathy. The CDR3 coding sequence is TGTGCCAGCAGTGAATTCAGGGGGCATCAGCCCCAGCATTTT. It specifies CASSEFRGHQPQHF.